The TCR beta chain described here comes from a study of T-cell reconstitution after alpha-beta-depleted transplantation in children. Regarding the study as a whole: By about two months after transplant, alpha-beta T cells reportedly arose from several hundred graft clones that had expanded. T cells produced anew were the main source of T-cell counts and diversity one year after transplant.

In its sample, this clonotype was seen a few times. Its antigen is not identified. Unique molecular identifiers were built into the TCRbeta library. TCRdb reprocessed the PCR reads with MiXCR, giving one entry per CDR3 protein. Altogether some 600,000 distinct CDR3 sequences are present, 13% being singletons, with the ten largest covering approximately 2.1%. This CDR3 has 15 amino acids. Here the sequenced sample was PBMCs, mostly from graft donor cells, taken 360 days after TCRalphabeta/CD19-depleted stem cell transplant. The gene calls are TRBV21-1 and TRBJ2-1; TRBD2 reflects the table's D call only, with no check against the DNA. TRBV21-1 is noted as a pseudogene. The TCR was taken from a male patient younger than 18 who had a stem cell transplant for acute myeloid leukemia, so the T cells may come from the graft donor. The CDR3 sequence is CASSKKLAAYNEQFF. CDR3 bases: TGTGCCAGCAGCAAAAAACTAGCGGCTTACAATGAGCAGTTCTTC.